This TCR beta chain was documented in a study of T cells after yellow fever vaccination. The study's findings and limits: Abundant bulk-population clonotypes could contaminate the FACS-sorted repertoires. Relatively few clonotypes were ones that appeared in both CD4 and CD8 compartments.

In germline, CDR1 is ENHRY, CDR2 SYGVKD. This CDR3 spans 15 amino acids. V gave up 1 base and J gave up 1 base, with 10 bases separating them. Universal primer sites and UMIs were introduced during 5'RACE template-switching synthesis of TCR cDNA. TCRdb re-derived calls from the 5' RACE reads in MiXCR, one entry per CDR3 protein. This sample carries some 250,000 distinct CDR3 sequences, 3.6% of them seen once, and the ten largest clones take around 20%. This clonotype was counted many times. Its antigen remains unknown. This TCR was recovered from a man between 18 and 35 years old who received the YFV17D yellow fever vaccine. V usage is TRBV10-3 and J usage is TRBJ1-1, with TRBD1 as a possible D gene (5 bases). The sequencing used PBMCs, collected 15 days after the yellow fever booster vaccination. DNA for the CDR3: TGTGCCATCAGTGAGTTGGGGGACGGGAACACTGAAGCTTTCTTT. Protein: CAISELGDGNTEAFF.